This T cell receptor (beta chain) came from a study of T cell responses to AZD1222 COVID-19 vaccine. Overall study: Pooling covered second doses at about 4 or about 12 weeks. Overall study results and limits: Most donors were white British, females outnumbered males, and clonal diversity was possibly underestimated. At study baseline, merely five or six AZD1222 recipients were seropositive. Only after the peak T cell response were repertoires sampled.

As concerns this clone: Its target is not known.

The V end lost 3 bases, the J end lost 4 bases, and 17 bases lay between the germline ends. The germline V gene has CDR1 GTSNPN and CDR2 SVGIG (reference sequence). The CDR3 is made up of 15 amino acids. Some clones are missing from TCRdb's copy, which holds only in-frame ones; the method was immunoSEQ multiplex PCR. The table records more than 75,000 clones, around 92% of them present only once. V usage is TRBV30 and J usage is TRBJ2-3, with D possibly being TRBD1 or TRBD2 (6 bases each). This TCR came from an adult in good health. The sequencing here drew on peripheral blood, taken on day 0 of AZD1222 vaccination. CDR3 sequence (DNA): TGTGCCTGGAGCCCCGGAACGGGGGCCCCAGATACGCAGTATTTT. As protein: CAWSPGTGAPDTQYF.